This is a list of T cell receptor beta chains from one sample in a study of blood T cell repertoires in COVID-19. Assay used: immunoSEQ multiplex PCR; TCRdb lists only in-frame clones, some missing. The sample lists about 190,000 clones; under 90% were seen once. The specimen was peripheral blood. Source of these receptors: a man between 40 and 49 years old with acute or convalescent COVID-19. Both conserved end residues are part of each CDR3. D genes are given only for firm matches. Part of the rows lack a size; the others show once, few, many or a class for expanded clones.

V gene: TRBV7-2
clone size: NA
J gene: TRBJ2-2
D gene: TRBD2
CDR3 protein: CASSLSGGWAGELFF
CDR3 DNA: TGTGCCAGTAGCTTAAGCGGGGGATGGGCCGGGGAGCTGTTTTTT

V gene: TRBV3-1/TRBV3-2
clone size: NA
J gene: TRBJ2-7
D gene: TRBD1
CDR3 protein: CASSPTGQISYEQYF
CDR3 DNA: TGTGCCAGCAGCCCAACGGGACAGATCTCCTACGAGCAGTACTTC

V gene: TRBV3-1/TRBV3-2
clone size: NA
J gene: TRBJ1-5
D gene: NA
CDR3 protein: CASSLDSYNQPQHF
CDR3 DNA: TGTGCCAGCAGCCTGGACAGTTATAATCAGCCCCAGCATTTT

V gene: TRBV11-2
clone size: few
J gene: TRBJ2-1
D gene: TRBD1
CDR3 protein: CASSFHPGQADYGQFF
CDR3 DNA: TGTGCCAGCAGCTTCCACCCGGGACAGGCGGACTATGGGCAGTTCTTC

V gene: TRBV18
clone size: NA
J gene: TRBJ1-6
D gene: NA
CDR3 protein: CASSRTDSYNSPLHF
CDR3 DNA: TGTGCCAGCTCCCGGACAGACTCCTATAATTCACCCCTCCACTTT

V gene: TRBV7-6
clone size: NA
J gene: TRBJ1-4
D gene: NA
CDR3 protein: CASSLAIDPATNEKLFF
CDR3 DNA: TGTGCCAGCAGCTTAGCGATTGATCCAGCAACTAATGAAAAACTGTTTTTT

V gene: TRBV7-8
clone size: NA
J gene: TRBJ2-7
D gene: TRBD1
CDR3 protein: CASSRRDRDEQYF
CDR3 DNA: TGTGCCAGCAGCCGCCGGGACAGGGACGAGCAGTACTTC

V gene: TRBV3-1/TRBV3-2
clone size: NA
J gene: TRBJ1-6
D gene: TRBD1
CDR3 protein: CASSQALTGTGDSPLHF
CDR3 DNA: TGTGCCAGCAGCCAAGCTCTCACCGGGACAGGGGATTCACCCCTCCACTTT

V gene: TRBV29-1
clone size: NA
J gene: TRBJ2-3
D gene: TRBD1
CDR3 protein: CSVATGHSTDTQYF
CDR3 DNA: TGCAGCGTAGCGACAGGGCATAGCACAGATACGCAGTATTTT

V gene: TRBV29-1
clone size: NA
J gene: TRBJ2-1
D gene: NA
CDR3 protein: CSVEVVNEQFF
CDR3 DNA: TGCAGCGTTGAAGTAGTTAATGAGCAGTTCTTC

V gene: TRBV18
clone size: NA
J gene: TRBJ2-7
D gene: TRBD1
CDR3 protein: CASSPGDRSYEQYF
CDR3 DNA: TGTGCCAGCTCACCGGGGGACAGATCCTACGAGCAGTACTTC

V gene: TRBV6-2/TRBV6-3
clone size: NA
J gene: TRBJ2-5
D gene: NA
CDR3 protein: CASSSPGLQETQYF
CDR3 DNA: TGTGCCAGCAGTTCCCCGGGACTCCAAGAGACCCAGTACTTC

V gene: TRBV5-5
clone size: NA
J gene: TRBJ2-2
D gene: NA
CDR3 protein: CASSLVPGSGELFF
CDR3 DNA: TGTGCCAGCAGCTTGGTTCCAGGGTCCGGGGAGCTGTTTTTT

V gene: TRBV2
clone size: NA
J gene: TRBJ1-1
D gene: TRBD1
CDR3 protein: CASRPDRSLTGNTEAFF
CDR3 DNA: TGTGCCAGCAGACCGGACAGGTCTTTGACCGGGAACACTGAAGCTTTCTTT

V gene: TRBV5-5
clone size: NA
J gene: TRBJ1-3
D gene: TRBD1
CDR3 protein: CASRQTGGTGNTIYF
CDR3 DNA: TGTGCCAGCAGGCAGACAGGGGGCACTGGAAACACCATATATTTT

V gene: TRBV6-5
clone size: NA
J gene: TRBJ1-5
D gene: TRBD1
CDR3 protein: CASRTTGGNQPQHF
CDR3 DNA: TGTGCCAGCAGAACTACAGGGGGGAATCAGCCCCAGCATTTT

V gene: TRBV12-5
clone size: NA
J gene: TRBJ1-1
D gene: NA
CDR3 protein: CASGRVATEAFF
CDR3 DNA: TGTGCTAGTGGCAGGGTGGCGACTGAAGCTTTCTTT

V gene: TRBV7-2
clone size: NA
J gene: TRBJ1-3
D gene: TRBD1
CDR3 protein: CASSPRTGPGNTIYF
CDR3 DNA: TGTGCCAGCAGCCCCCGGACAGGGCCAGGAAACACCATATATTTT

V gene: TRBV27
clone size: NA
J gene: TRBJ2-1
D gene: TRBD1
CDR3 protein: CASSFQPRDRGWGNEQFF
CDR3 DNA: TGTGCCAGCAGTTTTCAACCCCGGGACAGGGGTTGGGGCAATGAGCAGTTCTTC

V gene: TRBV10-3
clone size: NA
J gene: TRBJ2-1
D gene: TRBD1
CDR3 protein: CAISGQGAGNEQFF
CDR3 DNA: TGTGCCATCAGTGGACAGGGGGCCGGCAATGAGCAGTTCTTC

V gene: TRBV30
clone size: NA
J gene: TRBJ1-6
D gene: TRBD1
CDR3 protein: CAWGGQGNSPLHF
CDR3 DNA: TGTGCCTGGGGGGGACAGGGGAATTCACCCCTCCACTTT

V gene: TRBV4-2
clone size: once
J gene: TRBJ1-1
D gene: TRBD1
CDR3 protein: CASSPPGQGNTEAFF
CDR3 DNA: TGTGCCAGCAGCCCACCGGGACAGGGAAACACTGAAGCTTTCTTT

V gene: TRBV4-3
clone size: few
J gene: TRBJ2-7
D gene: TRBD2
CDR3 protein: CASSQGGGALAGGEQYF
CDR3 DNA: TGCGCCAGCAGCCAGGGCGGCGGAGCTCTAGCGGGGGGCGAGCAGTACTTC

V gene: TRBV2
clone size: NA
J gene: TRBJ2-7
D gene: NA
CDR3 protein: CASRAAVYSYEQYF
CDR3 DNA: TGTGCCAGCAGAGCAGCGGTTTACTCCTACGAGCAGTACTTC

V gene: TRBV5-1
clone size: NA
J gene: TRBJ1-1
D gene: NA
CDR3 protein: CASSVGAGIEAFF
CDR3 DNA: TGCGCCAGCAGCGTGGGCGCGGGGATTGAAGCTTTCTTT

V gene: TRBV9
clone size: NA
J gene: TRBJ1-3
D gene: NA
CDR3 protein: CASSVARGSSGNTIYF
CDR3 DNA: TGTGCCAGCAGCGTAGCCCGGGGAAGCTCTGGAAACACCATATATTTT

V gene: TRBV6-5
clone size: NA
J gene: TRBJ1-1
D gene: NA
CDR3 protein: CASSTLTGTEAFF
CDR3 DNA: TGTGCCAGCAGTACCTTGACTGGCACTGAAGCTTTCTTT

V gene: TRBV27
clone size: once
J gene: TRBJ2-1
D gene: NA
CDR3 protein: CASSQTAYNEQFF
CDR3 DNA: TGTGCCAGCAGTCAAACAGCATACAATGAGCAGTTCTTC